The text below deals with one T cell receptor beta chain. This record comes from a study of blood T cell repertoires in COVID-19. Turning to the study itself: Researchers got acute and convalescent COVID-19 samples from the United States, Italy and Spain. In each case, the material was cDNA or gDNA derived from T cells, B-cell-depleted T cells, or PBMCs.

Original analysis: Amplifying reference gene primers gave estimates of nucleated cell counts. The table came from immunoSEQ multiplex PCR; TCRdb's copy has only in-frame clones and leaves some out. The V and J calls and clone size come from that table; D and trimming were worked out from the DNA. The sample has some 370,000 clones, 90% seen once. There are 18 residues in the CDR3. Trimming pared 0 bases from V and 2 bases from J, leaving 17 bases between. The sequenced sample was peripheral blood. The clonotype was recovered from a man between 18 and 29 years old with active or convalescent COVID-19. V and J are TRBV23-1 and TRBJ2-1, with TRBD1 as a possible D gene (7 bases). TRBV23-1 is an ORF, and what it does is uncertain. CDR3: CASSQSKYQGGTYNEQFF. DNA for the CDR3: TGCGCCAGCAGTCAATCGAAGTATCAGGGGGGAACCTACAATGAGCAGTTCTTC.